The 11 T cell receptor beta chains below come from one sample, sequenced in a study of blood T cell repertoires in COVID-19. Generated by immunoSEQ multiplex PCR, the TCRdb table keeps only in-frame clones and is missing some. The sample lists about 180,000 clones; roughly 78% were seen once. The sequenced sample was peripheral blood. These receptors originate from a man aged 65 to 85 with active or convalescent COVID-19.

The chain recombines TRBV11-2 with TRBJ2-7; 7 nucleotides align to TRBD1. Germline values: CDR1 SGHAT, CDR2 FQNNGV. The CDR3 extends over 14 amino acids. The ends lost 6 bases at V and 1 base at J; junction bases unmatched: 6. Here the CDR3 reads CASRTTGSSYEQYF. DNA of the CDR3: TGTGCCAGCAGGACGACAGGGAGTTCCTACGAGCAGTACTTC.

This chain joins TRBV5-1 and TRBJ2-1; 12 positions match TRBD2. Trimming cost V 3 bases and J 6 bases; bases outside gene matches: 13. Germline CDR1 SGHRS, CDR2 YFSETQ. There are 18 residues in the CDR3. The CDR3 nucleotides are TGCGCCAGCAGCTCGGACAACCGAGCTAGCGGGAGGGCCAATGAGCAGTTCTTC. This sequence encodes CASSSDNRASGRANEQFF.

This chain links TRBV12-3 or TRBV12-4 with TRBJ2-3; D perhaps matches TRBD2 (5 bases). The CDR3 is made up of 12 amino acids. Between the trimmed V and J ends, which lost 3 bases and 10 bases, there was a span of 11 bases. The CDR3 sequence is CASSFYFGAQYF. The DNA for the CDR3 is TGTGCCAGCAGTTTTTATTTCGGGGCGCAGTATTTT.

The chain has TRBV24-1 and TRBJ2-1, with TRBD2 identical over 15 bases. The germline V gene encodes CDR1 KGHDR and CDR2 SFDVKD. J was trimmed by 7 bases and V by 10 bases; bases with no gene match: 7. The CDR3 covers 15 residues. DNA of the CDR3: TGTGCCACTGAAACAGGACTAGCGGGAGGGAATGAGCAGTTCTTC. Its translation: CATETGLAGGNEQFF.

V and J are TRBV4-3 and TRBJ2-3; TRBD2 aligns across 10 bases. The ends lost 6 bases at V and 4 bases at J; junction bases unmatched: 7. Germline CDR1 is LGHNA and CDR2 is YSLEER. CDR3 length equals 15 residues. This CDR3 reads CASSLQRGGADTQYF. In nucleotides, the CDR3 is TGCGCCAGCAGTCTTCAGCGGGGGGGCGCAGATACGCAGTATTTT.

The chain couples TRBV6-5 to TRBJ1-6; unclear D gene. From germline, CDR1 is MNHEY and CDR2 SVGAGI. V dropped 5 bases and J dropped 8 bases, with 13 bases sitting between them. The CDR3 has 14 residues. The CDR3 bases are TGTGCCAGCAGTCCGGGAGTAGCATATTCACCCCTCCACTTT. This encodes CASSPGVAYSPLHF.

The chain links TRBV11-2 to TRBJ1-2; no clear D gene. This CDR3 region has 14 residues. Trimming cost V 0 bases and J 5 bases, with 10 bases left between them. Germline values: CDR1 SGHAT, CDR2 FQNNGV. CDR3: CASSLDLQSYGYTF. The CDR3, as DNA: TGTGCCAGCAGCTTAGATCTACAGTCATATGGCTACACCTTC.

The CDR3 protein is CASSPAGGQETQYF. CDR3 sequence (DNA): TGTGCCAGCAGCCCAGCGGGGGGACAAGAGACCCAGTACTTC. The chain recombines TRBV2 with TRBJ2-5, with TRBD2 matching 9 bases. Germline V lookup: CDR1 SNHLY, CDR2 FYNNEI. V trimming: 6 bases; J trimming: 2 bases; junction bases outside the gene matches: 4. The CDR3 runs to 14 residues.

CDR3 sequence: CASSATSGGSGELFF. CDR3 sequence (DNA): TGTGCCAGCAGCGCCACTAGCGGGGGAAGCGGGGAGCTGTTTTTT. The chain combines TRBV9 with TRBJ2-2, with TRBD2 matching 11 bases. Unmatched junction bases numbered 5, after V lost 3 bases and J lost 7 bases. Germline V gene lookup returns CDR1 SGDLS and CDR2 YYNGEE. The CDR3 has 15 amino acids.

This clone was counted a single time. CDR3 protein: CASSLEFRGGQETQYF. CDR3 bases: TGTGCCAGCAGCTTGGAGTTCCGGGGGGGCCAAGAGACCCAGTACTTC. The rearrangement uses TRBV5-4 and TRBJ2-5, with 8 bases fitting TRBD2. Germline V gene sequence: CDR1 SGHNT, CDR2 YYREEE (reference sequence). This CDR3 contains 16 residues. J gave up 1 base and V 0 bases, and 5 bases lay outside the gene matches.

This chain joins TRBV5-4 and TRBJ1-3; the D gene is possibly TRBD1 (5 bases). The V and J ends lost 0 bases and 3 bases respectively, with 13 bases between them. The CDR3 has 16 amino acids. From germline, CDR1 is SGHNT and CDR2 YYREEE (reference sequence). CDR3 DNA: TGTGCCAGCAGCTTGGATCCAGGGAGGAGTGGAAACACCATATATTTT. Translating it yields CASSLDPGRSGNTIYF.